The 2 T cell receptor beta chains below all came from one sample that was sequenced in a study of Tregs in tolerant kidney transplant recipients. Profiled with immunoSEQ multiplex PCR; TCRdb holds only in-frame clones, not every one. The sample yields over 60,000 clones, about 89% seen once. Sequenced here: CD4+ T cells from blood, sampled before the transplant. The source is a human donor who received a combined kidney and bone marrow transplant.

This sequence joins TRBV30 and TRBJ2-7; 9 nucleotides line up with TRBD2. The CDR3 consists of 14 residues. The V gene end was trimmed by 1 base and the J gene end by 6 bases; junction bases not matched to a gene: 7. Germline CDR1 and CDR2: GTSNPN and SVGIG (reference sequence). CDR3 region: CAWSAGTSPLEQYF. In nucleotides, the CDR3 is TGTGCCTGGAGTGCCGGGACTAGCCCTCTCGAGCAGTACTTC.

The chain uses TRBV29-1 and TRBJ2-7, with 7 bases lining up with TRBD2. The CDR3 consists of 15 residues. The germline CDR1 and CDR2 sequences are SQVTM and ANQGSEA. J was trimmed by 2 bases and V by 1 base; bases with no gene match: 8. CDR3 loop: CSVEVHQRGAYEQYF. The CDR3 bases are TGCAGCGTTGAAGTTCACCAGCGGGGCGCCTACGAGCAGTACTTC.